Presented here are 23 T cell receptor beta chains from one specimen sequenced in a study of shared clonotypes between healthy human individuals. Naive CD8 cells, CD45RO-negative and positively selected for CCR7, excluded terminally differentiated effector memory CD45RA+ cells. Generated by immunoSEQ multiplex PCR, the TCRdb table keeps only in-frame clones and is missing some. The sample yields about 800,000 clones, about 96% seen once. Specimen: naive CD8+ T cells sorted from blood. These receptors were taken from a man aged 30 to 39 in good health.

The V call is TRBV7-9, the J call TRBJ1-5; 11 bases line up with TRBD1. With V trimmed by 4 bases and J by 9 bases, 5 bases remained unmatched. Germline V gene lookup returns CDR1 SEHNR and CDR2 FQNEAQ (reference sequence). The CDR3 has 14 amino acids. The CDR3 region is CASSSDRGRRPQHF. The CDR3 DNA reads TGTGCCAGCAGCTCGGACAGGGGGCGTAGGCCCCAGCATTTT.

In its sample, this clone was seen once. The genes are TRBV15 and TRBJ2-7; D is possibly TRBD1 or TRBD2 (6 bases each). Germline assignment: CDR1 LNHNV and CDR2 YYDKDF (reference sequence). This CDR3 comprises 14 residues. Trimming pared 5 bases from V and 3 bases from J, leaving 14 bases between. CDR3 loop: CATSQRGQDYEQYF. The CDR3 coding sequence is TGTGCCACCAGCCAACGGGGGCAGGACTACGAGCAGTACTTC.

The gene calls are TRBV14 and TRBJ1-2; D ambiguous. CDR1 SGHDN and CDR2 FVKESK come from the germline V gene. This CDR3 is 12 amino acids long. V lost 1 base and J lost 4, with 4 bases in between. CDR3 DNA: TGTGCCAGCAGCCAAGCGTCCTATGGCTACACCTTC. Amino acid sequence: CASSQASYGYTF.

This chain joins TRBV28 and TRBJ2-3, with 11 bases lining up with TRBD2. The CDR3 consists of 16 residues. In germline, CDR1 is MDHEN, CDR2 SYDVKM. V lost 3 bases and J lost 2; bases outside the gene matches: 4. The CDR3 sequence: CASSLGLAETTDTQYF. As DNA, the CDR3 is TGTGCCAGCAGTTTGGGACTAGCGGAAACCACAGATACGCAGTATTTT.

V usage is TRBV6-5 and J usage is TRBJ1-2; no firm D call. Germline V gene data show CDR1 as MNHEY and CDR2 as SVGAGI. The CDR3 is 15 residues long. V lost 7 bases to trimming and J lost 0 bases, with 15 bases between them. The CDR3, as DNA: TGTGCCAGCAACCCCACCCCTGGGTCTAACTATGGCTACACCTTC. Translated, it gives CASNPTPGSNYGYTF.

As regards this clone: Other DNA sequences in this sample translate to the same CDR3. This chain links TRBV9 with TRBJ2-3; 8 bases map to TRBD2. V lost 4 bases and J lost 6; bases outside the gene matches: 4. Per germline, CDR1 SGDLS and CDR2 YYNGEE. The CDR3 is 13 residues long. CDR3 bases: TGTGCCAGCAGCCCCGGGGGGGCGGATACGCAGTATTTT. Its translation: CASSPGGADTQYF.

This clone has just one count. The J gene is TRBJ2-1, the V gene TRBV27; D remains ambiguous. From germline, CDR1 is MNHEY and CDR2 SMNVEV (reference sequence). The CDR3 sequence is 15 residues long. With 3 bases removed from V and 5 bases from J, the gap between germline ends came to 14 bases. The CDR3 reads CASSFRFPPDNEQFF. In DNA form, the CDR3 reads TGTGCCAGCAGTTTTCGGTTCCCCCCCGACAATGAGCAGTTCTTC.

The chain has TRBV11-2 and TRBJ2-5; D remains unclear. Trimming stripped 6 bases from V and 2 bases from J, with 10 bases between. Germline assignment: CDR1 SGHAT and CDR2 FQNNGV. This CDR3 contains 13 residues. CDR3 DNA sequence: TGTGCCAGCAGGAAGGAAGCGCAAGAGACCCAGTACTTC. Its translation is CASRKEAQETQYF.

J is TRBJ2-1 and V is TRBV4-3; TRBD1 aligns across 9 bases. CDR3 size: 16 residues. The germline V gene has CDR1 LGHNA and CDR2 YSLEER. After removal of 0 bases from V and 8 bases from J, the junction contained 8 bases not matched to a gene. The CDR3 coding sequence is TGCGCCAGCAGCCAAGATCTCGGACAGGGGATGTATGAGCAGTTCTTC. Translating gives CASSQDLGQGMYEQFF.

A single count supports this clone. The gene calls are TRBV14 and TRBJ2-7; D gene ambiguous. Deletions cut 2 bases from V and 7 bases from J, with 12 bases between. This CDR3 region has 13 residues. Germline loops: CDR1 SGHDN, CDR2 FVKESK. The CDR3 reads CASSQPSFGEQYF. For the CDR3, the DNA is TGTGCCAGCAGCCAACCCAGTTTTGGGGAGCAGTACTTC.

CDR3 nucleotides: TGTGCCAGTAGTATCTATGGACAAAGCGACGAGCAGTACTTC. Translation: CASSIYGQSDEQYF. V is TRBV19 and J is TRBJ2-7; the D gene is possibly TRBD1 (5 bases). V was clipped by 3 bases and J by 5 bases, with 14 bases between them. This CDR3 contains 14 residues. The germline CDR1 and CDR2 sequences are LNHDA and SQIVND (reference sequence).

Comments on this clone: Additional DNA sequences in this sample encode the identical CDR3. The V gene is TRBV19, the J gene TRBJ2-7; D unclear. The V gene's germline CDR1 is LNHDA and CDR2 SQIVND (reference sequence). V was clipped by 3 bases and J by 0 bases, with 9 bases between them. CDR3 length: 14 amino acids. Here the CDR3 DNA reads TGTGCCAGTAGTATTACCGGAAGCTCCTACGAGCAGTACTTC. It encodes CASSITGSSYEQYF.

The chain combines TRBV5-6 with TRBJ2-7, with unresolved D. V was shortened by 0 bases and J by 3 bases, with 13 bases between the two germline ends. CDR1 is SGHDT, CDR2 YYEEEE, per germline. The CDR3 totals 15 residues. The CDR3 protein is CASSLVTGGYYEQYF. The CDR3 bases are TGTGCCAGCAGCTTGGTGACGGGCGGTTACTACGAGCAGTACTTC.

The rearrangement joins TRBV27 to TRBJ1-1; maybe TRBD1 (6 bases). Germline values: CDR1 MNHEY, CDR2 SMNVEV (reference sequence). Trimming took 5 bases from V and 1 from J, leaving 14 bases between them. The CDR3 extends over 15 amino acids. CDR3 sequence reads: CASSNQFRGNTEAFF. Here the CDR3 DNA reads TGTGCCAGCAGTAATCAATTCAGGGGGAACACTGAAGCTTTCTTT.

V and J are TRBV18 and TRBJ1-1; D perhaps matches TRBD1 (5 bases). CDR1 is KGHSH and CDR2 is LQKENI in the germline V gene. The CDR3 loop spans 16 amino acids. The ends were cut back, 0 bases at V and 7 bases at J, with 18 bases in the middle. CDR3 sequence reads: CASSPPVSREAGEAFF. The CDR3 DNA reads as TGTGCCAGCTCACCACCGGTGAGCAGGGAGGCCGGTGAAGCTTTCTTT.

The chain links TRBV4-1 to TRBJ1-5; 8 bases line up with TRBD1. Germline values: CDR1 MGHRA, CDR2 YSYEKL. The CDR3 is 15 residues long. The trim removed 4 bases at V and 8 bases at J, leaving 10 bases unmatched. The CDR3 coding sequence is TGCGCCAGCAGCCCTGGGCCAGGGGGCCTAAAGCCCCAGCATTTT. Encoded protein: CASSPGPGGLKPQHF.

CDR3 DNA sequence: TGTGCCAGCAGCTGGGCCTCAGCGGGAAGCTCCTACGAGCAGTACTTC. This encodes CASSWASAGSSYEQYF. This chain uses TRBV27 with TRBJ2-7, with TRBD2 identical over 7 bases. The germline V gene has CDR1 MNHEY and CDR2 SMNVEV (reference sequence). The V gene end was trimmed by 6 bases and the J gene end by 0 bases; junction bases not matched to a gene: 11. CDR3 length: 16 residues.

The genes are TRBV10-3 and TRBJ1-3; a weak D match, TRBD1 (5 bases). This CDR3 is 15 amino acids long. Between the trimmed V and J ends, which lost 0 bases and 6 bases, there was a span of 12 bases. The germline gives CDR1 ENHRY, CDR2 SYGVKD. The CDR3 reads CAISESRQGENTIYF. The CDR3 nucleotides are TGTGCCATCAGTGAGTCCCGGCAGGGCGAAAACACCATATATTTT.

The chain joins TRBV6-1 to TRBJ2-7; TRBD2 matches 7 bases. Germline CDR1 is MNHNS and CDR2 is SASEGT. The V segment lost 3 bases and the J segment 7 bases; nucleotides outside the gene matches: 6. The CDR3 spans 13 residues. The chain's CDR3 is CASSDPWGGEQYF. CDR3 DNA: TGTGCCAGCAGTGACCCTTGGGGGGGAGAGCAGTACTTC.

The genes are TRBV4-3 and TRBJ1-2, with TRBD1 matching over 7 bases. This CDR3 is 22 amino acids long. Germline V lookup: CDR1 LGHNA, CDR2 YSLEER. Trimming cost V 0 bases and J 0 bases; bases outside gene matches: 22. DNA of the CDR3: TGCGCCAGCAGCCAAGATGGGGTCGTATATGGTGAGCCTGGGACAGCTAACTATGGCTACACCTTC. This encodes CASSQDGVVYGEPGTANYGYTF.

The gene calls are TRBV29-1 and TRBJ2-1; the match to TRBD2 covers 7 bases. CDR3 length: 14 residues. V dropped 4 bases and J dropped 8; count of bases not matched to a gene: 11. The germline V gene has CDR1 SQVTM and CDR2 ANQGSEA. CDR3 DNA: TGCAGCGTTGTTTCTTGGGAGGGAGGGGATGAGCAGTTCTTC. This codes for CSVVSWEGGDEQFF.

The chain couples TRBV7-6 to TRBJ2-1, with 13 bases that match TRBD2. Germline-derived CDR1 and CDR2 are SGHVS and FNYEAQ. The CDR3 covers 18 residues. V was pared by 5 bases and J by 3 bases, with 10 bases of the junction left unmatched. CDR3 sequence (DNA): TGTGCCAGCAGCAGTGGACTAGCGGGAGACTCGGTCTACAATGAGCAGTTCTTC. Translating gives CASSSGLAGDSVYNEQFF. The full variable domain, its missing parts supplied by reference TRBV7-6 and TRBJ2-1, is GAGVSQSPRYKVTKRGQDVALRCDPISGHVSLYWYRQALGQGPEFLTYFNYEAQQDKSGLPNDRFSAERPEGSISTLTIQRTEQRDSAMYRCASSSGLAGDSVYNEQFFGPGTRLTVL.

The chain recombines TRBV27 with TRBJ2-5; 10 nucleotides line up with TRBD1. Germline values: CDR1 MNHEY, CDR2 SMNVEV (reference sequence). This CDR3 has 16 amino acids. V dropped 4 bases and J dropped 3; count of bases not matched to a gene: 8. This chain's CDR3 is CASSYLSTGGKETQYF. DNA of the CDR3: TGTGCCAGCAGTTATCTTTCGACAGGGGGCAAAGAGACCCAGTACTTC.